A selection of T cell receptor beta chains follows, all from one sample in a study of blood T cells in healthy people across ages. TCRdb re-called the 5' RACE reads with MiXCR, one entry per CDR3 protein. This repertoire shows 850,000 to 1,300,000 distinct CDR3 sequences, 35% to 50% found once; its top ten account for about 20%. Sequencing input: blood. Receptors originate from a woman aged 55 to 70 in good health. CDR3s include the opening cysteine and the closing phenylalanine or tryptophan. A D gene is named only where the DNA matches it firmly. Clone size appears in some rows only: once, few, many, or a class for an expanded clone.

cdr3_aa cdr3_nt d_call v_call clone_size j_call
CASGLLDGLYGYTF TGTGCCAGCGGTCTCCTGGACGGCCTCTATGGCTACACCTTC NA TRBV12-3/TRBV12-4 NA TRBJ1-2
CASSLGQGGEQYF TGTGCCAGCAGCCTGGGACAGGGCGGCGAGCAGTACTTC TRBD1 TRBV5-1 many TRBJ2-7
CSARGRRQGWDEQFF TGCAGTGCTAGGGGCCGGAGACAGGGATGGGATGAGCAGTTCTTC TRBD1 TRBV20-1 NA TRBJ2-1
CASSLSRGGPGTDTQYF TGCGCCAGCAGCTTAAGTAGGGGTGGCCCTGGCACAGATACGCAGTATTTT NA TRBV5-1 NA TRBJ2-3
CASSGDRGQLETQYF TGTGCCAGCAGTGGCGACAGGGGGCAGTTAGAGACCCAGTACTTC TRBD1 TRBV28 NA TRBJ2-5
CASSQDTSGSTDTQYF TGTGCCAGCAGCCAAGATACCAGCGGGAGCACAGATACGCAGTATTTT NA TRBV4-2 NA TRBJ2-3
CASSEGAGSSYNEQFF TGCGCCAGCAGCGAAGGTGCGGGTAGCTCCTACAATGAGCAGTTCTTC NA TRBV5-1 NA TRBJ2-1
CASSYDRRISYEQYF TGTGCCAGCAGTTACGATAGGCGAATCTCCTACGAGCAGTACTTC NA TRBV6-2/TRBV6-3 NA TRBJ2-7
CASTPSGGADGYTF TGTGCCAGCACCCCCTCGGGGGGCGCTGATGGCTACACCTTC NA TRBV28 NA TRBJ1-2
CASRPQGSSYNEQFF TGTGCCAGTAGGCCTCAGGGAAGCTCCTACAATGAGCAGTTCTTC NA TRBV19 NA TRBJ2-1
CASLTGVGETQYF TGTGCCAGCCTGACAGGGGTGGGGGAGACCCAGTACTTC TRBD1 TRBV7-9 NA TRBJ2-5
CANSTLTPLETQYF TGTGCCAACAGCACCCTGACACCGCTCGAGACCCAGTACTTC NA TRBV2 NA TRBJ2-5
CASSYSITSEQFF TGTGCCAGCAGTTACTCGATTACCTCCGAGCAGTTCTTC NA TRBV6-5 NA TRBJ2-1
CASSAGVGNIQYF TGTGCCAGCAGCGCGGGAGTGGGAAACATTCAGTACTTC TRBD2 TRBV7-9 many TRBJ2-4
CASSSTFGLAGKSSYEQYF TGTGCCAGCAGTTCGACCTTTGGACTAGCGGGGAAGAGCTCCTACGAGCAGTACTTC TRBD2 TRBV6-5 few TRBJ2-7
CASSFRGLENEQFF TGCGCCAGCAGCTTTCGGGGACTAGAGAATGAGCAGTTCTTC TRBD2 TRBV5-1 NA TRBJ2-1
CSVEASGSPRYEQYF TGCAGCGTTGAGGCTAGCGGGAGTCCCCGGTACGAGCAGTACTTC TRBD2 TRBV29-1 NA TRBJ2-7
CASSQLAGVGYEQYF TGTGCCAGCTCCCAATTAGCGGGAGTAGGCTACGAGCAGTACTTC TRBD2 TRBV3-1 NA TRBJ2-7
CASSQDYRNTEAFF TGCGCCAGCAGCCAAGATTACCGGAACACTGAAGCTTTCTTT NA TRBV4-1 NA TRBJ1-1
CASCGSGRAGAKNIQYF TGTGCCAGTTGCGGTAGCGGGAGAGCGGGGGCCAAAAACATTCAGTACTTC TRBD2 TRBV19 NA TRBJ2-4
CASSFTTGRVHNEQYF TGCGCCAGCAGCTTCACGACAGGGAGGGTCCACAATGAGCAGTACTTC NA TRBV5-1 NA TRBJ2-7
CASSVRRNNEQFF TGTGCTAGCAGCGTTAGGAGGAACAATGAGCAGTTCTTC NA TRBV7-7 NA TRBJ2-1
CASSSSSGSEYNEQFF TGTGCCAGCAGCTCATCCTCGGGCAGCGAGTACAATGAGCAGTTCTTC NA TRBV7-6 few TRBJ2-1
CASSPGTRFQETQYF TGTGCCAGCAGTCCAGGGACACGATTTCAAGAGACCCAGTACTTC NA TRBV27 few TRBJ2-5
CAGLAGVGEQFF TGTGCCGGTCTGGCAGGGGTGGGTGAGCAGTTCTTC NA TRBV6-1 NA TRBJ2-1
CATSTGVFNQPQHF TGTGCCACCTCTACAGGGGTTTTTAATCAGCCCCAGCATTTT TRBD1 TRBV24-1 NA TRBJ1-5